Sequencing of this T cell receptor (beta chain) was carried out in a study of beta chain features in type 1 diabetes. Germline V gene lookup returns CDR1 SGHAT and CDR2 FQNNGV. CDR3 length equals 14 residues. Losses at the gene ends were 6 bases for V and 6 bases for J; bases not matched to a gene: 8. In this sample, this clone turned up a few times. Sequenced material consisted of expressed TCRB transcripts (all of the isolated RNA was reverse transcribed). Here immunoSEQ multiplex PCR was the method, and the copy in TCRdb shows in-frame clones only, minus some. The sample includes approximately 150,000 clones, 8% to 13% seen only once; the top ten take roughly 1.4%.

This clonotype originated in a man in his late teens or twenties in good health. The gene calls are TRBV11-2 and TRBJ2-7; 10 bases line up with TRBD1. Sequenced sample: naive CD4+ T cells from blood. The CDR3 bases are TGTGCCAGCAGGACCGGGACAGGGGTATTCGAGCAGTACTTC. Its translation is CASRTGTGVFEQYF. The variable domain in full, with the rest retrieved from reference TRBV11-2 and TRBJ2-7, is EAGVAQSPRYKIIEKRQSVAFWCNPISGHATLYWYQQILGQGPKLLIQFQNNGVVDDSQLPKDRFSAERLKGVDSTLKIQPAKLEDSAVYLCASRTGTGVFEQYFGPGTRLTVT.